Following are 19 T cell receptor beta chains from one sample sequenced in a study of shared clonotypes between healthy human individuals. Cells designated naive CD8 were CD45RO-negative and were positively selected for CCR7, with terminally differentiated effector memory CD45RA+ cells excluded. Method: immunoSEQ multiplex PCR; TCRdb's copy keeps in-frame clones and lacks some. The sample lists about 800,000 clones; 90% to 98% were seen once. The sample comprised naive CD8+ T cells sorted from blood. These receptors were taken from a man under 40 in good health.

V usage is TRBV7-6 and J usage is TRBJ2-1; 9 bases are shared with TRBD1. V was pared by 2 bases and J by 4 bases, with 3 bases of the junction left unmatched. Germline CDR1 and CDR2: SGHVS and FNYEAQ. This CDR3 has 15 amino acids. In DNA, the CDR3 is TGTGCCAGCAGCTTATTTGGGACAGGGTACAATGAGCAGTTCTTC. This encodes CASSLFGTGYNEQFF.

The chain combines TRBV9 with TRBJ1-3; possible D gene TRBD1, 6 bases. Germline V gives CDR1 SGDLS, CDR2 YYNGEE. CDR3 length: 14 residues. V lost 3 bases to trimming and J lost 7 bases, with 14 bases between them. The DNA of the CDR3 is TGTGCCAGCAGCGCTGGGACAACCTCGAACACCATATATTTT. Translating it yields CASSAGTTSNTIYF.

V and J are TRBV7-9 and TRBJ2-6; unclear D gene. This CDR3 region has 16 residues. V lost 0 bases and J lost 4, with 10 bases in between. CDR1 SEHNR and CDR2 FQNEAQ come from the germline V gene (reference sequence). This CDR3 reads CASSLAGNSGANVLTF. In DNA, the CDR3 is TGTGCCAGCAGCTTAGCGGGGAATTCGGGGGCCAACGTCCTGACTTTC.

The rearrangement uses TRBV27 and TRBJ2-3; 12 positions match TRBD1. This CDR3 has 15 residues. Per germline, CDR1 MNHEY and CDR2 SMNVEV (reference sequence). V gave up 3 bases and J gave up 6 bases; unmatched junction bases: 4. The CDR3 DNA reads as TGTGCCAGCAGTTTCGCGGGACAGGGGGCGGATACGCAGTATTTT. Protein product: CASSFAGQGADTQYF.

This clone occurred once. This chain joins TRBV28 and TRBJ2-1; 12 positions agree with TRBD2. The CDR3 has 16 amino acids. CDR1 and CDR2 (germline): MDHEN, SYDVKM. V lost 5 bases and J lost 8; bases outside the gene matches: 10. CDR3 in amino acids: CASSPLTSGRLDEQFF. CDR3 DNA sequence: TGTGCCAGCAGTCCGCTGACTAGCGGGAGATTAGATGAGCAGTTCTTC.

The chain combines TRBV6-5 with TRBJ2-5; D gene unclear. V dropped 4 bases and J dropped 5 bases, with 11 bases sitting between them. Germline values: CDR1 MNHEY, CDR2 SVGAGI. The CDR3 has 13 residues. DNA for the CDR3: TGTGCCAGCAGTTTCCTAGGGATGGAGACCCAGTACTTC. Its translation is CASSFLGMETQYF.

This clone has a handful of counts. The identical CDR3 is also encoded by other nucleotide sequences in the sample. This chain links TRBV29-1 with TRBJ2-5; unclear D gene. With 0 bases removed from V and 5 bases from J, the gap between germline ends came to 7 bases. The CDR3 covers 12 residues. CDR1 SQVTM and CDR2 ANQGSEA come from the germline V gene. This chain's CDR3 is CSVEDLGETQYF. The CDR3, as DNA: TGCAGCGTTGAAGATCTTGGGGAGACCCAGTACTTC.

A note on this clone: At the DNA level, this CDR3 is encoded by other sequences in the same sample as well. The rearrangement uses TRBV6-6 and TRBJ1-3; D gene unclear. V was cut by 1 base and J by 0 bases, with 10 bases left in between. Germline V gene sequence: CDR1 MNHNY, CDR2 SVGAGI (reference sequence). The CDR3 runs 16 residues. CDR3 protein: CASSYYRGSSGNTIYF. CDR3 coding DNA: TGTGCCAGCAGTTACTATCGAGGAAGCTCTGGAAACACCATATATTTT.

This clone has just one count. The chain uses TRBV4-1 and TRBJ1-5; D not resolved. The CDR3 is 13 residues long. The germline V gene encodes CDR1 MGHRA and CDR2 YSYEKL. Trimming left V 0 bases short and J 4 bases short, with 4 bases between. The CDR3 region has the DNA TGCGCCAGCAGCCAAGATGGGAATCAGCCCCAGCATTTT. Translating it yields CASSQDGNQPQHF.

DNA of the CDR3: TGTGCTAGTGCTCCCGTTGGGGGGGGCCGTGGCTACACCTTC. Its protein product is CASAPVGGGRGYTF. The chain has TRBV12-5 and TRBJ1-2, with a tentative D call TRBD1 (6 bases). CDR1 and CDR2 from the germline V gene are LGHNT and FRNRAP. The germline V and J ends were trimmed by 7 bases and 7 bases, with 19 bases remaining between them. The CDR3 totals 14 residues.

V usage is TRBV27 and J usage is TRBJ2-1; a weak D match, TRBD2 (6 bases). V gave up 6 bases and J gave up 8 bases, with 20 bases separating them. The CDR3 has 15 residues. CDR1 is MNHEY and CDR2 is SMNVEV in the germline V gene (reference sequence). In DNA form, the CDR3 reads TGTGCCAGCAGGGAAGGGCTAGCGTCCGTAGATGAGCAGTTCTTC. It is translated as CASREGLASVDEQFF.

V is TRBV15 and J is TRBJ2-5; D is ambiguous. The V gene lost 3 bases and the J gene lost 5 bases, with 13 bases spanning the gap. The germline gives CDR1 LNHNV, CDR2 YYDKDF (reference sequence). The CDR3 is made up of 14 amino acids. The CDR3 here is CATSRVTPTETQYF. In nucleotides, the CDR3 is TGTGCCACCAGCAGGGTGACTCCAACGGAGACCCAGTACTTC.

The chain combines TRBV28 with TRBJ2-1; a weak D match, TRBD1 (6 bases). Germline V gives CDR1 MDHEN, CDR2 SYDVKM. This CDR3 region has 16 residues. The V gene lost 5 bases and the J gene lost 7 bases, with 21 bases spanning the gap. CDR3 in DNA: TGTGCCAGCAGTCCCCGGGACATTACTACGGGGAATGAGCAGTTCTTC. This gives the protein CASSPRDITTGNEQFF.

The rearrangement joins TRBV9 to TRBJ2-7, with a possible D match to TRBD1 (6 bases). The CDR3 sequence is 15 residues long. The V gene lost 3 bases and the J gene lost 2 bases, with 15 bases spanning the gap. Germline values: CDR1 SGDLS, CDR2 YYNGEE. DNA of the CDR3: TGTGCCAGCAGCGGACGGGAAGGGGGTACCTACGAGCAGTACTTC. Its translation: CASSGREGGTYEQYF.

The CDR3 here is CASSQELGTSYYEQYF. CDR3 coding DNA: TGCGCCAGCAGCCAAGAATTAGGGACTTCTTACTACGAGCAGTACTTC. The chain joins TRBV4-1 to TRBJ2-7; a possible D gene is TRBD2 (6 bases). This CDR3 region has 16 residues. The V end lost 0 bases, the J end lost 3 bases, and 15 bases lay between the germline ends. Germline V CDR1 and CDR2: MGHRA, YSYEKL.

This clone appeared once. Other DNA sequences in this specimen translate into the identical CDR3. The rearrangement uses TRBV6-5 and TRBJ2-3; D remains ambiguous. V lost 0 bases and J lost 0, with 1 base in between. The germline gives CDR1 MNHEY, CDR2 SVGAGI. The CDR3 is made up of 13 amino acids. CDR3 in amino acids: CASSYSSTDTQYF. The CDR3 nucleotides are TGTGCCAGCAGTTACTCTAGCACAGATACGCAGTATTTT.

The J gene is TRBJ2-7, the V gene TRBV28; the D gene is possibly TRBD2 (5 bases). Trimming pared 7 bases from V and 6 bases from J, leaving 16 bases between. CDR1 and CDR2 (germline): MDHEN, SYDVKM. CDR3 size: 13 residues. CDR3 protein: CASTLDGVGEQYF. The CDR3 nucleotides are TGTGCCAGCACCTTGGACGGGGTAGGCGAGCAGTACTTC.

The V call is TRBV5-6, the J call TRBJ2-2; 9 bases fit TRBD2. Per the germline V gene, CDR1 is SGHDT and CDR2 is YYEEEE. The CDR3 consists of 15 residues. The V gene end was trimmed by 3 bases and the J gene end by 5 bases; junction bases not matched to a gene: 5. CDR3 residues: CASSSGTSGTGELFF. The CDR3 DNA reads TGTGCCAGCAGCTCTGGTACTAGCGGGACCGGGGAGCTGTTTTTT.

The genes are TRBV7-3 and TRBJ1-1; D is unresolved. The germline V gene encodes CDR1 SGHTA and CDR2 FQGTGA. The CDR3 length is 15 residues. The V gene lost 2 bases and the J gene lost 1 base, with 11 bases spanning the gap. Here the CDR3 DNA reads TGTGCCAGCAGCTTACTCAGAAAGAAGAACACTGAAGCTTTCTTT. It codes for CASSLLRKKNTEAFF.